This T cell receptor (beta chain) is from a study of CD8+CD57+ T cells in acquired aplastic anemia (dated by TCRdb to the late 2010s). Turning to the overall study: Extracted DNA from sorted CD4+ and CD8+ cells averaged 3.2 ug, ranging from about 0.19 to 30 ug. For healthy donor samples, the average read count was about 10.8 million for CD4+ cells and 11 million to 14 million for CD8+ cells.

Profiling of TCR beta VDJ combinations and CDR3 sequences used genomic DNA as the template. TCR repertoire sequencing was run on an Illumina HiSeq 2000. Per the source publication's procedure: TRBV/TRBJ rearrangement plots, CDR3 size and DJ length profiles, and Simpson's diversity index were used to evaluate the repertoires. The most abundant DNA sequence in the deep sequencing data was taken as the immunodominant clone. CDR3 amino acid sequences were screened for sharing across subjects and compared with published repertoires and the VDJdb database. TCRdb took the public reads, trimmed them with fastp at Q25, ran MiXCR for clone calling and kept in-frame beta chains. Each CDR3 protein appears once, grouped with its most common genes and DNA. The V and J calls here are based on TCRdb, not the publication. This sample gives 95,000 to 120,000 distinct CDR3 sequences in total; roughly 51% of them show up just once. Under 35% of the sample lies in the top ten.

The CDR3 numbers 17 residues from cysteine through phenylalanine. Solely the CDR3 DNA is kept, with 51 bases framed from the first base. The germline V gene provides CDR1 MGHRA and CDR2 YSYEKL. Notes on this clonotype: Which antigen it targets is not known. An end of the junction does not agree with germline; a read error may underlie this.

The study deep-sequenced TCR repertoires of sorted CD4+ and CD8+ blood T cells from severe aplastic anemia patients and healthy subjects. Ficoll-Paque density gradient centrifugation was used to isolate peripheral blood mononuclear cells. Before DNA extraction, CD4+ and CD8+ T cells were sorted with FACS or magnetic beads. General study outcomes and caveats: Although 25 to 30 CD8+ CDR3 sequences were shared by patients and controls, these sequences appeared highly expressed in patients and within the immunodominant clones of patients. CD8+ Simpson's diversity did not differ significantly between patients and healthy controls (P=0.060).

This TCR was recovered from a human donor in good health, serving as a control. Recombination joined TRBV4-1 with TRBJ1-6, with TRBD1 tentatively as D gene (5 bases match). The sequencing input was sorted CD4+, CD8+, or CD8+CD57+ T cells (not recorded which) from PBMCs. The CDR3 region has the sequence CASSQDFSGRADSPLHF. At the DNA level, the sequence is TGTGCCAGCAGCCAAGATTTTTCCGGCAGGGCCGATTCACCCCTCCACTTT.